The clone carrying this T cell receptor (beta chain) was detected only a few times. The target antigen is unknown. TCRdb re-called the 5' RACE reads with MiXCR, one entry per CDR3 protein. The data contain about 50,000 distinct CDR3 sequences, around 6% of them singletons. The ends lost 2 bases at V and 7 bases at J; junction bases unmatched: 3. CDR1 and CDR2 from the germline V gene are SEHNR and FQNEAQ (reference sequence). The CDR3 contains 14 residues. This record comes from a study of early T cells in non-severe SARS-CoV-2 infection. General observations from the study: Missing private and CD4 specificities, VDJdb matching favored anti-spike CD8 responses.

This chain uses TRBV7-9 with TRBJ1-4; TRBD1 matches at 8 bases. This receptor was obtained from an adult who was a healthcare worker with PCR-confirmed SARS-CoV-2 infection or an uninfected control (not recorded which). This material consisted of whole blood, taken at baseline. CDR3 coding DNA: TGTGCCAGCAGCTTAACAGGGGGAGGTGAAAAACTGTTTTTT. The encoded protein is CASSLTGGGEKLFF.